These 27 T cell receptor beta chains came from one sample sequenced in a study of OX40 agonist ivuxolimab in advanced cancers. Receptors were amplified or captured by the immunoSEQ multiplex PCR assay. Imported from immuneACCESS, the table was reduced by TCRdb to in-frame sequences with V and J called. These copies leave out some clones; in studies compared against another copy, an unresolved V gene accounts for under half, and the cause of the remainder is not known. For this sample the table gives under 150,000 clones, of which about nine tenths were detected only once. About 1.1% of the sample is in the top ten clones. Sequenced here: CD4+ or CD8+ T cells sorted from blood, sampled in a trial of the OX40 agonist ivuxolimab. The receptor set was obtained from an adult with an advanced solid tumor such as melanoma, head and neck, liver or kidney cancer.

The chain links TRBV4-3 to TRBJ2-7, with D perhaps matching TRBD2 (5 bases). Germline assignment: CDR1 LGHNA and CDR2 YSLEER. The CDR3 covers 14 residues. The V and J ends lost 9 bases and 1 base respectively, with 16 bases between them. The CDR3 DNA follows: TGCGCCAGAATCGGTCAGGACTCTTCCTACGAGCAGTACTTC. This encodes CARIGQDSSYEQYF.

The CDR3, as DNA: TGTGCCAGCAGGACAGGGAACGAGCAGTACTTC. Its translation is CASRTGNEQYF. The V and J genes are TRBV25-1 and TRBJ2-7; 7 nucleotides line up with TRBD1. This CDR3 region has 11 residues. The junction had 1 base not matched to a gene; V was cut back by 6 bases and J by 5 bases. Germline V gives CDR1 MGHDK, CDR2 SYGVNS.

To note about this clone: The sample contains more than one DNA sequence encoding this CDR3. CDR3 residues: CASEGTGYSNQPQHF. The CDR3 coding sequence is TGTGCCAGTGAAGGGACAGGTTATAGCAATCAGCCCCAGCATTTT. This chain uses TRBV19 with TRBJ1-5, with 8 bases fitting TRBD1. Germline lookup yields CDR1 LNHDA and CDR2 SQIVND (reference sequence). The CDR3 spans 15 residues. V gave up 8 bases and J gave up 0 bases; unmatched junction bases: 6.

The rearrangement uses TRBV9 and TRBJ2-2, with D perhaps assigned TRBD1 or TRBD2 (5 bases each). Trimming stripped 2 bases from V and 2 bases from J, with 13 bases between. Germline V CDR1 and CDR2: SGDLS, YYNGEE. The CDR3 loop spans 16 amino acids. The CDR3 protein is CASSVLAWGNTGELFF. CDR3 coding DNA: TGTGCCAGCAGCGTGTTAGCGTGGGGCAACACCGGGGAGCTGTTTTTT. The full variable domain, with the rest looked up from reference TRBV9 and TRBJ2-2, is DSGVTQTPKHLITATGQRVTLRCSPRSGDLSVYWYQQSLDQGLQFLIQYYNGEERAKGNILERFSAQQFPDLHSELNLSSLELGDSALYFCASSVLAWGNTGELFFGEGSRLTVL.

The rearrangement links TRBV19 to TRBJ2-7; D uncertain. Trimming removed 1 base from V and 6 bases from J, with 13 bases in between. The germline V gene encodes CDR1 LNHDA and CDR2 SQIVND (reference sequence). CDR3 size: 14 residues. The CDR3 protein is CASSIVAGSVEQYF. CDR3 sequence (DNA): TGTGCCAGTAGTATAGTTGCCGGAAGTGTCGAGCAGTACTTC.

This clone was seen a single time. The chain has TRBV6-5 and TRBJ1-3; D perhaps matches TRBD1 (6 bases). The CDR3 is 15 residues long. Germline V gene sequence: CDR1 MNHEY, CDR2 SVGAGI. Trimming left V 6 bases short and J 4 bases short, with 16 bases between. The CDR3 spells CASRAPSGVGNTIYF. The DNA of the CDR3 is TGTGCCAGCAGAGCACCCTCAGGGGTCGGAAACACCATATATTTT.

The CDR3 loop is CASARTGAEEKLFF. CDR3 sequence (DNA): TGTGCTAGTGCCCGGACAGGGGCTGAAGAAAAACTGTTTTTT. The J gene is TRBJ1-4, the V gene TRBV12-5; 9 bases map to TRBD1. The J segment lost 8 bases and the V segment lost 7 bases, leaving 8 bases of the junction unmatched. The germline CDR1 and CDR2 sequences are LGHNT and FRNRAP. CDR3 length equals 14 residues.

The gene calls are TRBV7-2 and TRBJ1-2, with TRBD1 matching over 7 bases. CDR3 length: 16 amino acids. The J segment lost 2 bases and the V segment lost 5 bases, leaving 11 bases of the junction unmatched. CDR1 and CDR2 (germline): SGHTA, FQGNSA. CDR3 region: CASSPQGGRTNYGYTF. The CDR3 DNA is TGTGCCAGCAGCCCCCAGGGGGGCAGGACCAACTATGGCTACACCTTC.

The chain recombines TRBV6-1 with TRBJ1-1, with D possibly TRBD1 on 6 matching bases. Trimming left V 1 base short and J 1 base short, with 10 bases between. Germline CDR1 and CDR2: MNHNS and SASEGT. This CDR3 is 15 amino acids long. CDR3 residues: CASSEDWGPNTEAFF. The CDR3 DNA reads TGTGCCAGCAGTGAAGATTGGGGGCCGAACACTGAAGCTTTCTTT.

The table lists this clone with a count of one. The chain has TRBV18 and TRBJ2-1; TRBD1 matches 10 bases. CDR1 and CDR2 (germline): KGHSH, LQKENI. The V and J ends lost 8 bases and 9 bases, in that order; junction bases with no gene match: 13. The CDR3 spans 15 residues. The CDR3 DNA reads TGTGCCAGCGTAAGCCGGGACAGGGGTTTTGGTGAGCAGTTCTTC. Its protein is CASVSRDRGFGEQFF.

The chain recombines TRBV5-1 with TRBJ2-1; 9 bases are shared with TRBD2. CDR3 size: 14 residues. Trimming removed 3 bases from V and 10 bases from J; junction bases left unmatched: 8. CDR1 is SGHRS and CDR2 is YFSETQ in the germline V gene. The CDR3 DNA sequence: TGCGCCAGCAGCTCCTTCTTAGCGGGAGAGGAGCAGTTCTTC. Its translation is CASSSFLAGEEQFF.

Here the CDR3 reads CASSERGSAGETQYF. Written as DNA, the CDR3 is TGTGCCAGCAGTGAACGGGGGAGTGCCGGAGAGACCCAGTACTTC. This chain links TRBV2 with TRBJ2-5; D might be TRBD2 (6 bases). Germline lookup yields CDR1 SNHLY and CDR2 FYNNEI. CDR3 length equals 15 residues. The V end lost 2 bases, the J end lost 4 bases, and 14 bases lay between the germline ends.

The chain carries TRBV7-9 and TRBJ2-2; D gene unclear. Trimming removed 0 bases at V and 1 base at J, with 6 bases between. This CDR3 has 15 amino acids. The germline V gene encodes CDR1 SEHNR and CDR2 FQNEAQ (reference sequence). CDR3 coding DNA: TGTGCCAGCAGCTTAGCGCGGCTGAACACCGGGGAGCTGTTTTTT. This encodes CASSLARLNTGELFF.

The V call is TRBV7-2, the J call TRBJ2-3; D remains unclear. The CDR3 loop spans 14 amino acids. V lost 2 bases, J lost 0 bases, and 6 bases lay in between. The V gene's germline CDR1 is SGHTA and CDR2 FQGNSA. CDR3 sequence: CASSLTSSTDTQYF. The DNA for the CDR3 is TGTGCCAGCAGCTTAACTTCTAGCACAGATACGCAGTATTTT.

The chain uses TRBV9 and TRBJ2-1; 10 bases agree with TRBD2. CDR1 is SGDLS, CDR2 YYNGEE, per germline. J gave up 1 base and V 0 bases, and 4 bases lay outside the gene matches. This CDR3 region has 17 residues. CDR3 region: CASSVVASGRSYNEQFF. In DNA, the CDR3 is TGTGCCAGCAGCGTAGTGGCTAGCGGGAGATCCTACAATGAGCAGTTCTTC.

This chain joins TRBV7-3 and TRBJ1-1, with D maybe TRBD1 (6 bases). Trimming removed 2 bases at V and 1 base at J, with 11 bases between. CDR1 and CDR2 from the germline V gene are SGHTA and FQGTGA. The CDR3 covers 15 residues. The CDR3, as DNA: TGTGCCAGCAGCTTAGTAGGACAGACGAACACTGAAGCTTTCTTT. Translation gives CASSLVGQTNTEAFF.

The V and J genes are TRBV5-1 and TRBJ2-5; D might be TRBD1 (6 bases). The CDR3 runs to 15 residues. V shed 3 bases and J shed 4 bases, with 16 bases lying between them. The germline V gene has CDR1 SGHRS and CDR2 YFSETQ. The CDR3 is CASSWTATLGETQYF. In DNA form, the CDR3 reads TGCGCCAGCAGCTGGACAGCTACGCTGGGAGAGACCCAGTACTTC.

CDR3 sequence reads: CASSEFGTGGAGELFF. CDR3 coding DNA: TGTGCCAGCAGTGAATTTGGGACAGGGGGAGCCGGGGAGCTGTTTTTT. The chain couples TRBV25-1 to TRBJ2-2, with 11 bases fitting TRBD1. In germline, CDR1 is MGHDK, CDR2 SYGVNS. V dropped 1 base and J dropped 6; count of bases not matched to a gene: 4. This CDR3 has 16 amino acids. Together with reference TRBV25-1 and TRBJ2-2, the CDR3 gives the full variable domain: EADIYQTPRYLVIGTGKKITLECSQTMGHDKMYWYQQDPGMELHLIHYSYGVNSTEKGDLSSESTVSRIRTEHFPLTLESARPSHTSQYLCASSEFGTGGAGELFFGEGSRLTVL.

The V call is TRBV7-9, the J call TRBJ2-1, with a weak D call TRBD2 (6 bases). The V and J ends lost 8 bases and 10 bases respectively, with 9 bases between them. CDR1 SEHNR and CDR2 FQNEAQ come from the germline V gene (reference sequence). The CDR3 spans 10 residues. CDR3 amino acids: CASGEEEQFF. CDR3 sequence (DNA): TGTGCCAGCGGGGAGGAGGAGCAGTTCTTC. The whole variable domain, filled in from reference TRBV7-9 and TRBJ2-1, reads DTGVSQNPRHKITKRGQNVTFRCDPISEHNRLYWYRQTLGQGPEFLTYFQNEAQLEKSRLLSDRFSAERPKGSFSTLEIQRTEQGDSAMYLCASGEEEQFFGPGTRLTVL.

This chain connects TRBV7-2 to TRBJ2-5; 12 positions agree with TRBD2. The CDR3 totals 16 residues. The V gene's germline CDR1 is SGHTA and CDR2 FQGNSA. V shed 4 bases and J 4 bases; nucleotides not matched to a gene: 7. The CDR3 loop reads CASSSLAGGPGETQYF. Here the CDR3 DNA reads TGTGCCAGCAGCTCTCTAGCGGGAGGGCCCGGAGAGACCCAGTACTTC.

V and J are TRBV28 and TRBJ2-2; D is possibly TRBD1 (5 bases). The germline CDR1 and CDR2 sequences are MDHEN and SYDVKM. Trimming took 7 bases from V and 1 from J, leaving 10 bases between them. CDR3 length equals 14 residues. The CDR3 reads CASKQGGNTGELFF. As DNA, the CDR3 is TGTGCCAGCAAGCAGGGCGGGAACACCGGGGAGCTGTTTTTT.

The chain carries TRBV30 and TRBJ2-1; D is undetermined. The CDR3 has 11 amino acids. The V end lost 3 bases, the J end lost 9 bases, and 9 bases lay between the germline ends. Germline CDR1 GTSNPN, CDR2 SVGIG (reference sequence). In nucleotides, the CDR3 is TGTGCCTGGAGGAACTGGGCTGAGCAGTTCTTC. Translated: CAWRNWAEQFF.

This clone was recorded only once. The V and J genes are TRBV9 and TRBJ2-2; D ambiguous. Trimming cost V 4 bases and J 0 bases, with 13 bases left between them. In germline, CDR1 is SGDLS, CDR2 YYNGEE. The CDR3 is 16 residues long. CDR3 in DNA: TGTGCCAGCAGCCCAACCGAGACTGCGAACACCGGGGAGCTGTTTTTT. It is translated as CASSPTETANTGELFF.

The chain joins TRBV28 to TRBJ2-7; 8 bases match TRBD2. The CDR3 totals 16 residues. Germline-derived CDR1 and CDR2 are MDHEN and SYDVKM. The V gene end was trimmed by 2 bases and the J gene end by 4 bases; junction bases not matched to a gene: 10. CDR3 in amino acids: CASSLLGTGGDYEQYF. CDR3 DNA: TGTGCCAGCAGTTTACTAGGGACGGGAGGGGATTACGAGCAGTACTTC.

V is TRBV5-3 and J is TRBJ1-5; 10 bases align to TRBD1. TRBV5-3 is an ORF, with its function uncertain. The CDR3 contains 14 residues. J gave up 4 bases and V 7 bases, and 5 bases lay outside the gene matches. Here the CDR3 reads CARVPGQGNQPQHF. The CDR3 coding sequence is TGTGCCAGAGTCCCGGGACAGGGGAATCAGCCCCAGCATTTT.

The J gene is TRBJ2-7, the V gene TRBV5-8; 13 positions match TRBD2. J was trimmed by 6 bases and V by 0 bases; bases with no gene match: 3. CDR1 and CDR2 from the germline V gene are SGHTS and YDEGEE. The CDR3 runs 15 residues. This CDR3 is CASSLAGLAGFEQYF. The CDR3 DNA reads TGTGCCAGCAGCTTGGCGGGACTAGCGGGATTCGAGCAGTACTTC.

V gene TRBV30 combines with J gene TRBJ1-4; the D gene is possibly TRBD1 (5 bases). This CDR3 has 15 amino acids. V lost 0 bases and J lost 7, with 15 bases in between. In germline, CDR1 is GTSNPN, CDR2 SVGIG (reference sequence). CDR3 in amino acids: CAWSVPSGGGEKLFF. The CDR3 coding sequence is TGTGCCTGGAGTGTACCTAGCGGTGGGGGTGAAAAACTGTTTTTT.